This TCR beta chain was identified in a study of OX40 agonist ivuxolimab in advanced cancers. About the full investigation: Ivuxolimab was an agonistic, fully human IgG2 monoclonal antibody directed against OX40 (CD134), a costimulatory receptor. Intravenous ivuxolimab was administered to patients every 2 weeks at six dose levels: 0.01, 0.1, 0.3, 1.5, 3 and 10 mg/kg. Of the roughly 52 patients in dose escalation, 19 had hepatocellular carcinoma, some 15 had melanoma, 9 had renal cell carcinoma and 9 had head and neck cancer. In the dose-escalation cohort, 82.7% of patients were male, and the mean age was approximately 60 years, with a range of 23 to 79. Patients were allowed to have had prior anti-PD-1, anti-PD-L1 or anti-CTLA-4 therapy, and 40% to 45% of the dose-escalation patients had been treated with checkpoint inhibitors. Partial responses were achieved by three dose-escalation patients, of whom one had hepatocellular carcinoma and two had cutaneous melanoma. The purpose of peripheral TCRbeta sequencing was to test whether ivuxolimab changed TCR sequence diversity and led to clonal T-cell expansion. The monotherapy dose-escalation portion (N of about 49 patients) of the phase I ivuxolimab trial is reported in the paper.

For sequencing of the TCRbeta CDR3 region, genomic DNA was extracted from the sorted cells. The immunoSEQ Assay was used for sequencing of TCRbeta CDR3 regions. This is the immuneACCESS table as TCRdb keeps it, with only in-frame sequences that have V and J called. A part of the clones is gone; compared with another copy, unresolved V genes explain less than half, and the rest is unexplained. For this sample the table gives 73,000 or so clones, of which 70% to 90% were detected only once. About 0.75% of the sample is taken by the ten largest. The trial excluded patients who had a history of autoimmune disease or were on systemic immunosuppression. Peripheral blood for TCR sequencing was collected from all dose cohorts at baseline, on cycle 4 day 1, and on cycle 7 day 1. The samples were taken from a phase I, first-in-human, multicenter, open-label dose-escalation trial of ivuxolimab. Adults with locally advanced or metastatic head and neck squamous cell, hepatocellular, melanoma or renal cell carcinoma were enrolled in the trial. CD4+ and CD8+ T cells were sorted separately from peripheral blood before TCR sequencing.

The CDR3 sequence holds 12 residues, the cysteine and phenylalanine included. Only the CDR3 DNA stays, 36 bases, in frame from base 1. V is clipped by 11 bases and J by 3 bases, and the sequence between their germline boundaries is 13 bases long. Sequences LNHDA (CDR1) and SQIVND (CDR2) are obtained from the germline V gene (reference sequence). Points the paper makes about the study in general: Low levels of normalized T-cell clonal expansion were also seen in some patients who did not respond. In the 0.1-3.0 mg/kg groups, partial responders had among the lowest normalized peripheral clonal expansion, particularly in CD8+ T cells. At doses of 0.1 to 3.0 mg/kg, clonal expansion of both CD4+ and CD8+ T cells in blood was seen between baseline and week 6. The antigen specificity of the peripheral T cells that underwent clonal expansion was not determined. On average, CD8+ T cells showed more expanded clones than CD4+ T cells after ivuxolimab.

Notes on this clone: This clone's antigen is unknown. No qualities accompany the bases; no much larger clone lies one base away.

This TCR was sampled from an adult with an advanced solid tumor such as melanoma, head and neck, liver or kidney cancer. The source material was CD4+ or CD8+ T cells sorted from blood, sampled in a trial of the OX40 agonist ivuxolimab. The chain is encoded by TRBV19 joined to TRBJ1-2; the D gene is perhaps TRBD1, on 6 matching bases. The encoded CDR3 is CAGRGLDYGYTF. The nucleotide sequence is given as TGTGCCGGCAGGGGTCTAGACTATGGCTACACCTTC.